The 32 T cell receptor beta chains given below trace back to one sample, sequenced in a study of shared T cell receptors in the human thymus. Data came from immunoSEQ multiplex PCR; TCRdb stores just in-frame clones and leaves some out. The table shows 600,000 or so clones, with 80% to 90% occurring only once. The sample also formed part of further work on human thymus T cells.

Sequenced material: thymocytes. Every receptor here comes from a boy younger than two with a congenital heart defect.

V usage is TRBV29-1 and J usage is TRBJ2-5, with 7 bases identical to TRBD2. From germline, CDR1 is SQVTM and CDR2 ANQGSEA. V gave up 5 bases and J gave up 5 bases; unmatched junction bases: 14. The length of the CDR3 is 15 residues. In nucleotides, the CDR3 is TGCAGCGTTCTGGTTTCGGGCAGGACTAGGGAGACCCAGTACTTC. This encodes CSVLVSGRTRETQYF.

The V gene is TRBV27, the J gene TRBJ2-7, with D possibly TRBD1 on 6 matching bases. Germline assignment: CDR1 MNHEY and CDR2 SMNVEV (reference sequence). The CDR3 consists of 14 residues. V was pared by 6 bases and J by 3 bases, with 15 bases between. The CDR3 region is CASSSRDIFYEQYF. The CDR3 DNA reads TGTGCCAGCAGCTCCCGGGACATCTTCTACGAGCAGTACTTC.

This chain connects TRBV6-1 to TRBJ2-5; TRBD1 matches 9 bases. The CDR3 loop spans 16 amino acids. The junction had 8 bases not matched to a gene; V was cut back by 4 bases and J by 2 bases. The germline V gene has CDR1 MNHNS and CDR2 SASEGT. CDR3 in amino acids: CASSVPRDRAQETQYF. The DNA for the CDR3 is TGTGCCAGCAGTGTTCCCCGGGACAGGGCGCAAGAGACCCAGTACTTC.

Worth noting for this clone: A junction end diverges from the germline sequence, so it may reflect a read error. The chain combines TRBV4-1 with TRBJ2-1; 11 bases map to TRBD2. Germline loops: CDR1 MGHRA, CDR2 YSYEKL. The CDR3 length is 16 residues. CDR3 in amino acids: CASSEDRLAGYNGQFF. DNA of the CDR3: TGCGCCAGCAGCGAAGACCGACTAGCGGGGTACAATGGGCAGTTCTTC.

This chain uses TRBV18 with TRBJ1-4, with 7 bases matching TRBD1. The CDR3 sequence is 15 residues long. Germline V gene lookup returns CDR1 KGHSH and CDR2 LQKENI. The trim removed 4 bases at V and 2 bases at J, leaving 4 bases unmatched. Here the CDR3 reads CASSHRGTTNEKLFF. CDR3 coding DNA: TGTGCCAGCTCACACAGGGGAACGACTAATGAAAAACTGTTTTTT. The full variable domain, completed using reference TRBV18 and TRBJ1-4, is NAGVMQNPRHLVRRRGQEARLRCSPMKGHSHVYWYRQLPEEGLKFMVYLQKENIIDESGMPKERFSAEFPKEGPSILRIQQVVRGDSAAYFCASSHRGTTNEKLFFGSGTQLSVL.

CDR3 sequence: CASSSDRSIYNSPLHF. The CDR3 DNA follows: TGCGCCAGCAGCTCGGACAGGTCGATATATAATTCACCCCTCCACTTT. The chain carries TRBV5-1 and TRBJ1-6; 7 positions agree with TRBD1. This CDR3 contains 16 residues. The V gene's germline CDR1 is SGHRS and CDR2 YFSETQ. The V and J ends lost 3 bases and 4 bases, in that order; junction bases with no gene match: 7.

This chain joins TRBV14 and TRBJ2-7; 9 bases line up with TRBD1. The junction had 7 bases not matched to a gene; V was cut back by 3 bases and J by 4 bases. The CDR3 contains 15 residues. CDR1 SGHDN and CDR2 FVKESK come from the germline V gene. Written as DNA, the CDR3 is TGTGCCAGCAGCCAGGGGACAGGGAGGGGGTACGAGCAGTACTTC. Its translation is CASSQGTGRGYEQYF.

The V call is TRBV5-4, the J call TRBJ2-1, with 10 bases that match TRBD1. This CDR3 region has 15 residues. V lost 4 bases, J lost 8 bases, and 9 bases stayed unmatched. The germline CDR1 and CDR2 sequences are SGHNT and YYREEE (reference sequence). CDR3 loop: CASSLGQGVKDEQFF. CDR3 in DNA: TGTGCCAGCAGCCTCGGACAGGGGGTTAAGGATGAGCAGTTCTTC.

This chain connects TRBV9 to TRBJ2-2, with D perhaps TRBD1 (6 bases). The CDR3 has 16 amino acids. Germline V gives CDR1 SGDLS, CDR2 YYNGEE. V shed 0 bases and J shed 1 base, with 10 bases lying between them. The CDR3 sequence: CASSVVPTGNTGELFF. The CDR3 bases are TGTGCCAGCAGCGTAGTCCCGACAGGGAACACCGGGGAGCTGTTTTTT.

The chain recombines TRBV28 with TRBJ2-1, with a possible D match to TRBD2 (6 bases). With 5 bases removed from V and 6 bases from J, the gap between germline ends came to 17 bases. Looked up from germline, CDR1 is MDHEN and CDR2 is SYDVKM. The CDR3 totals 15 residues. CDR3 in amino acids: CASSQNLGGCNEQFF. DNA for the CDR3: TGTGCCAGCAGTCAGAACCTCGGGGGATGCAATGAGCAGTTCTTC. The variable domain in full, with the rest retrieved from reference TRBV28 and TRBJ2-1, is DVKVTQSSRYLVKRTGEKVFLECVQDMDHENMFWYRQDPGLGLRLIYFSYDVKMKEKGDIPEGYSVSREKKERFSLILESASTNQTSMYLCASSQNLGGCNEQFFGPGTRLTVL.

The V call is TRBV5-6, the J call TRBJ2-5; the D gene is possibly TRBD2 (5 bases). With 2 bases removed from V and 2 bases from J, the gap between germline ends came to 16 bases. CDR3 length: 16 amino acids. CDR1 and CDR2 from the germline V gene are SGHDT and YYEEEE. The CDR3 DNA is TGTGCCAGCAGCTTCCTTAGCGTATTCGGTCAAGAGACCCAGTACTTC. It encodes CASSFLSVFGQETQYF.

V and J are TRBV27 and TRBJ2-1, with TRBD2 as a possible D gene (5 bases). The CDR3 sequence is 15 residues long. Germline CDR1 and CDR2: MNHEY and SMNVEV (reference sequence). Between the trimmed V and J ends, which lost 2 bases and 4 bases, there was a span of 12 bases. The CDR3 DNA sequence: TGTGCCAGCAGTTTAGAGGGAAAGCGTTACAATGAGCAGTTCTTC. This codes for CASSLEGKRYNEQFF.

CDR3 protein: CASSPSVGLTGEYGYTF. CDR3 nucleotide sequence: TGTGCCAGCAGTCCCTCAGTCGGACTTACTGGGGAGTATGGCTACACCTTC. The chain employs TRBV28 and TRBJ1-2; the D is unclear. The CDR3 is 17 residues long. The V end lost 5 bases, the J end lost 5 bases, and 24 bases lay between the germline ends. Per the germline V gene, CDR1 is MDHEN and CDR2 is SYDVKM.

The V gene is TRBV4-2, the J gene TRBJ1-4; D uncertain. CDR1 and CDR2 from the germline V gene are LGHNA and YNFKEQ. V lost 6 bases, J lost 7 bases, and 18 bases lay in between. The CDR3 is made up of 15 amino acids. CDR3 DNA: TGTGCCAGCAGTCCGCCGTCCCTGCTCGGTGAAAAACTGTTTTTT. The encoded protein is CASSPPSLLGEKLFF.

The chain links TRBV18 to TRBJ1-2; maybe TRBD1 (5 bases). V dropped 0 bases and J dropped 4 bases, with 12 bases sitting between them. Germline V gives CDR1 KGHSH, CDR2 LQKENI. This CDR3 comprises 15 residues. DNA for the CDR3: TGTGCCAGCTCACCACCGTGGGGCAGGTTCTATGGCTACACCTTC. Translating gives CASSPPWGRFYGYTF.

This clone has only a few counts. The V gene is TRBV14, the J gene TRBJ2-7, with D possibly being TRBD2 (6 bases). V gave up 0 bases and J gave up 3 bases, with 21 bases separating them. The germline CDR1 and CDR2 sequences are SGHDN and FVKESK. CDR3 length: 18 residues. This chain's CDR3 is CASSQDSLSGGGVYEQYF. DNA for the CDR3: TGTGCCAGCAGCCAAGATTCTCTTAGCGGCGGTGGAGTCTACGAGCAGTACTTC.

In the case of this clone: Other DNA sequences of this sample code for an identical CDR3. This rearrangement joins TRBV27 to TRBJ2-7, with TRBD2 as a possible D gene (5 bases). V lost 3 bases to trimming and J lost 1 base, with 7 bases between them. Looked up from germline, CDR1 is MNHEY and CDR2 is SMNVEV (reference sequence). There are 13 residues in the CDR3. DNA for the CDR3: TGTGCCAGCAGTTTTTCGGGGTCCTACGAGCAGTACTTC. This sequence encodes CASSFSGSYEQYF.

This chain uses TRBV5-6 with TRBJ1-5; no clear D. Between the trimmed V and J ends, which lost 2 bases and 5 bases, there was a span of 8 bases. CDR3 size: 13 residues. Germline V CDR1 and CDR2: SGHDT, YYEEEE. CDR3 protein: CASSFRRDQPQHF. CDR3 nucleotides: TGTGCCAGCAGCTTCAGGAGGGATCAGCCCCAGCATTTT.

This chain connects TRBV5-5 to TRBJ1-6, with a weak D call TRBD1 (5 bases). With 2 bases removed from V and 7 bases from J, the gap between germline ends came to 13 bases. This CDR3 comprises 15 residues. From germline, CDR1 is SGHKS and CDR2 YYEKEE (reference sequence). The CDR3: CASSFPGTVNSPLHF. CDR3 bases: TGTGCCAGCAGCTTCCCCGGGACTGTCAATTCACCCCTCCACTTT.

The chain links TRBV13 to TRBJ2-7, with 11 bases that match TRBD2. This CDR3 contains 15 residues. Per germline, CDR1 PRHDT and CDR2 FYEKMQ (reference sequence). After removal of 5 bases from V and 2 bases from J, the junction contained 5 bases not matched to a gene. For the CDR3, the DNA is TGTGCCAGCAGCACCCCTAGCGGGGGGACCTACGAGCAGTACTTC. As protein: CASSTPSGGTYEQYF. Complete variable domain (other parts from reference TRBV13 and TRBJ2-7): AAGVIQSPRHLIKEKRETATLKCYPIPRHDTVYWYQQGPGQDPQFLISFYEKMQSDKGSIPDRFSAQQFSDYHSELNMSSLELGDSALYFCASSTPSGGTYEQYFGPGTRLTVT.

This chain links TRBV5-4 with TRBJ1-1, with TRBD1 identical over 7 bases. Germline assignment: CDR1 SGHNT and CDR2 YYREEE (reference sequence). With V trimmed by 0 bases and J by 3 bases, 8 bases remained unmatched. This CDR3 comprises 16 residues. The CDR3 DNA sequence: TGTGCCAGCAGCTTGGCCGAGGCAGGGGGAGACACTGAAGCTTTCTTT. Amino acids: CASSLAEAGGDTEAFF.

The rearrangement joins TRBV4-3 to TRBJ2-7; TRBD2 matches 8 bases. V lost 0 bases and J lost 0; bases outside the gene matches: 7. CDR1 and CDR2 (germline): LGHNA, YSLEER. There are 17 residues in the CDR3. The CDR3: CASSQDVEAGVSYEQYF. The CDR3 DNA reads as TGCGCCAGCAGCCAAGATGTTGAAGCGGGGGTCTCCTACGAGCAGTACTTC.

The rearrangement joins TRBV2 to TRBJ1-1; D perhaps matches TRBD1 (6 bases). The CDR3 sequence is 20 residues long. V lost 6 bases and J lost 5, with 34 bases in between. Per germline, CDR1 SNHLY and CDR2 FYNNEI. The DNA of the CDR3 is TGTGCCAGCAGGCCCACAAAAACAGAACACGACAGGACGGATAGGACTGAAGCTTTCTTT. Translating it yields CASRPTKTEHDRTDRTEAFF.

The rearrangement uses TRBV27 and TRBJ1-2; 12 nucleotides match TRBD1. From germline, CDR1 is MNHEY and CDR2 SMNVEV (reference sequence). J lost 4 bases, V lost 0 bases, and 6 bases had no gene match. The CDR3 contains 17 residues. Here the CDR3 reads CASSLSRDRGHPYGYTF. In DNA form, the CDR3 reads TGTGCCAGCAGTTTATCCCGGGACAGGGGGCATCCCTATGGCTACACCTTC.

The CDR3, as DNA: TGTGCCTGGTTCCCCACAGGTCTCATCGGTCAGCCCCAGCATTTT. Translated, it gives CAWFPTGLIGQPQHF. The chain links TRBV30 to TRBJ1-5; D is perhaps TRBD1 (5 bases). The germline gives CDR1 GTSNPN, CDR2 SVGIG (reference sequence). CDR3 size: 15 residues. V lost 5 bases and J lost 6, with 20 bases in between.

The CDR3 loop reads CASSFCGGGRQGEGREQFF. Here the CDR3 DNA reads TGCGCCAGCAGCTTTTGCGGGGGGGGCCGACAGGGAGAGGGGCGGGAGCAGTTCTTC. This sequence joins TRBV5-1 and TRBJ2-1; 9 bases map to TRBD2. CDR1 and CDR2 (germline): SGHRS, YFSETQ. CDR3 length equals 19 residues. V was clipped by 2 bases and J by 10 bases; unmatched bases: 22.

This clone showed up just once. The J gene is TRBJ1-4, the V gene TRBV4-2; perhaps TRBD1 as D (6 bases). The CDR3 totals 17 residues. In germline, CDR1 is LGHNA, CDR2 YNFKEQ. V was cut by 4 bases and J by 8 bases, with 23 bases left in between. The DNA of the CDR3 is TGTGCCAGCAGCCTCCGGTGGGTCAGGGGCCCGTCCGAAAAACTGTTTTTT. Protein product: CASSLRWVRGPSEKLFF.

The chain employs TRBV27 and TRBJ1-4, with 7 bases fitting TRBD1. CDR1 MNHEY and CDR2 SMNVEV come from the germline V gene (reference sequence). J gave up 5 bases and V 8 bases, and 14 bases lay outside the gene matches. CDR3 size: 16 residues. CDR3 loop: CASGVGTEGLNEKLFF. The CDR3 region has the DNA TGTGCCAGCGGGGTCGGGACAGAGGGTCTGAATGAAAAACTGTTTTTT.

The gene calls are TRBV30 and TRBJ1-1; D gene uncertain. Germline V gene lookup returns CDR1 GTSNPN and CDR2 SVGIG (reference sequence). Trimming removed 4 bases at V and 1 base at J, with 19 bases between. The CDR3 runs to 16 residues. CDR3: CAWKAPSQPKNTEAFF. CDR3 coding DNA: TGTGCCTGGAAGGCCCCATCACAGCCCAAGAACACTGAAGCTTTCTTT.

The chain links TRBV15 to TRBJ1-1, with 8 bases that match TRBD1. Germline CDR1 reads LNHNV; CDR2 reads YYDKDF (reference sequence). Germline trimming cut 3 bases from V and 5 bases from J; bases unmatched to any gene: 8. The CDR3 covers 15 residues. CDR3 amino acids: CATSSLGQGRTEAFF. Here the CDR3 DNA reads TGTGCCACCAGCAGCTTAGGACAGGGCCGGACTGAAGCTTTCTTT.

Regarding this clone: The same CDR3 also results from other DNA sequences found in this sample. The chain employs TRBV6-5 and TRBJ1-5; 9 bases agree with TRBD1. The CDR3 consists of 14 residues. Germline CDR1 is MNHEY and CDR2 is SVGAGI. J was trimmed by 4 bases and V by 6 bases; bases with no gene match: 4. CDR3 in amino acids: CASSKGQGNQPQHF. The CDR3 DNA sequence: TGTGCCAGCAGCAAGGGACAGGGTAATCAGCCCCAGCATTTT.

The CDR3 loop reads CALSAGSTEAFF. The CDR3 nucleotides read TGTGCCTTATCGGCAGGGTCCACTGAAGCTTTCTTT. The J gene is TRBJ1-1, the V gene TRBV21-1; the table's D call TRBD1 went unverified against the DNA. TRBV21-1 is given as a pseudogene. CDR3 length equals 12 residues.